The clone carrying this T cell receptor (beta chain) was counted at least ten times. Its target is not known. These data belong to a study of T cells after yellow fever vaccination. For the study at large: Where fractions had low cell numbers, libraries were prepared from them with the SMART-Seq v4 Ultra Low Input RNA kit. Whole-study results and caveats: Among primary-vaccination clones, most reappeared after the booster, at 95% to 96% for CD4 and approximately 90% for CD8. Highly abundant clonotypes carried over from the bulk population could end up in FACS-sorted repertoires as contaminants.

The germline V gene encodes CDR1 SGHTA and CDR2 FQGNSA. There are 15 residues in the CDR3. J was trimmed by 4 bases and V by 5 bases; bases with no gene match: 9. Making TCR cDNA involved 5'RACE template switching, which added UMIs and a universal primer site. One entry per CDR3 protein results from TCRdb running MiXCR on the 5' RACE reads. Of about 250,000 distinct CDR3 sequences listed, about 3.9% are singletons. The clonotype was recovered from a man between 18 and 29 years old who received the YFV17D yellow fever vaccine. The source was PBMCs, collected 15 days after the yellow fever booster vaccination. The chain employs TRBV7-2 and TRBJ2-7; 9 bases map to TRBD1. The CDR3: CASSATGTGHYEQYF. CDR3 sequence (DNA): TGTGCCAGCAGCGCAACCGGGACAGGGCATTACGAGCAGTACTTC.